The 5 T cell receptor beta chains below come from one sample, sequenced in a study of shared clonotypes between healthy human individuals. Profiling relied on immunoSEQ multiplex PCR, and the TCRdb table lists in-frame clones only, not all of them. The repertoire holds 2 million or so clones, 95% seen once, with approximately 0.13% in the top ten. Specimen: naive CD4+ T cells sorted from blood. Subset here: CD45RA+ positively selected. The source is a man younger than 30 in good health.

The chain carries TRBV5-8 and TRBJ1-6; no definite D call. CDR3 length equals 10 residues. V gave up 4 bases and J gave up 18 bases, with 11 bases separating them. Germline V gene sequence: CDR1 SGHTS, CDR2 YDEGEE. DNA for the CDR3: TGTGCCAGCAGCCCTTCCACGGACCACTTT. Encoded protein: CASSPSTDHF.

With respect to this clone: Within the sample, other DNA sequences also encode this same CDR3. The chain is built from TRBV9 and TRBJ2-2; D remains ambiguous. This CDR3 has 11 residues. The germline V gene encodes CDR1 SGDLS and CDR2 YYNGEE. Trimming shortened V by 0 bases and J by 6 bases, and 0 bases separated the two germline ends. Here the CDR3 reads CASSVAGELFF. In DNA, the CDR3 is TGTGCCAGCAGCGTAGCCGGGGAGCTGTTTTTT.

This sequence joins TRBV13 and TRBJ2-7, with 10 bases identical to TRBD2. The CDR3 covers 14 residues. Trimming took 3 bases from V and 3 from J; bases not matched to a gene: 2. Germline-derived CDR1 and CDR2 are PRHDT and FYEKMQ (reference sequence). The CDR3 here is CASSFSGRNYEQYF. The DNA of the CDR3 is TGTGCCAGCAGCTTTAGCGGGAGGAACTACGAGCAGTACTTC.

This chain joins TRBV27 and TRBJ2-7; 10 bases line up with TRBD1. Germline V gene lookup returns CDR1 MNHEY and CDR2 SMNVEV (reference sequence). This CDR3 comprises 16 residues. V trimming: 4 bases; J trimming: 1 base; junction bases outside the gene matches: 7. The CDR3, as DNA: TGTGCCAGCAGTTCGTCCCGGGACAGGGGATCCTACGAGCAGTACTTC. This encodes CASSSSRDRGSYEQYF.

V gene TRBV30 combines with J gene TRBJ2-2; tentative D call: TRBD2 (5 bases). Germline CDR1 is GTSNPN and CDR2 is SVGIG (reference sequence). Trimming removed 2 bases from V and 8 bases from J, with 18 bases in between. The CDR3 consists of 15 residues. CDR3 DNA: TGTGCCTGGAGTCGGCGCGGGCACCCCCAGGGGGAGCTGTTTTTT. The encoded protein is CAWSRRGHPQGELFF.